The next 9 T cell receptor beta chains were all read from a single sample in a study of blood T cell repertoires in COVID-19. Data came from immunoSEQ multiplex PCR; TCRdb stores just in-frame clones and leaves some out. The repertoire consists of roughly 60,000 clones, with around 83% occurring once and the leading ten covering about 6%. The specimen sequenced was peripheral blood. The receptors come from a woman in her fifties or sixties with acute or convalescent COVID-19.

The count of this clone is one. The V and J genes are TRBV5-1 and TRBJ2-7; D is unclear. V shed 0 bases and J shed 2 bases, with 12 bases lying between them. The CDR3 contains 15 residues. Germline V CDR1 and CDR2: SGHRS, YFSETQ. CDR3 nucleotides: TGCGCCAGCAGCTTGGAGTCAGGTAAACCCTACGAGCAGTACTTC. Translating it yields CASSLESGKPYEQYF. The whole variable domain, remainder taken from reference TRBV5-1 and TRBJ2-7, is KAGVTQTPRYLIKTRGQQVTLSCSPISGHRSVSWYQQTPGQGLQFLFEYFSETQRNKGNFPGRFSGRQFSNSRSEMNVSTLELGDSALYLCASSLESGKPYEQYFGPGTRLTVT.

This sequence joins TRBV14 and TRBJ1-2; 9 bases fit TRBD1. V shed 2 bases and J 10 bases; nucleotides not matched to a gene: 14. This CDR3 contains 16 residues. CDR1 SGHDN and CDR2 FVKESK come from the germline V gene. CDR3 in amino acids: CASSQTAFSGTGPYTF. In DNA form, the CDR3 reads TGTGCCAGCAGCCAAACGGCCTTCTCCGGGACAGGGCCCTACACCTTC. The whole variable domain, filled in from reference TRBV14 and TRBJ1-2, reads EAGVTQFPSHSVIEKGQTVTLRCDPISGHDNLYWYRRVMGKEIKFLLHFVKESKQDESGMPNNRFLAERTGGTYSTLKVQPAELEDSGVYFCASSQTAFSGTGPYTFGSGTRLTVV.

This chain's CDR3 is CASSPGGNTEAFF. CDR3 coding DNA: TGTGCCAGCAGCCCCGGGGGAAACACTGAAGCTTTCTTT. The rearrangement links TRBV7-6 to TRBJ1-1; maybe TRBD1 (5 bases). The germline V gene encodes CDR1 SGHVS and CDR2 FNYEAQ. This CDR3 has 13 residues. V lost 5 bases, J lost 2 bases, and 9 bases lay in between.

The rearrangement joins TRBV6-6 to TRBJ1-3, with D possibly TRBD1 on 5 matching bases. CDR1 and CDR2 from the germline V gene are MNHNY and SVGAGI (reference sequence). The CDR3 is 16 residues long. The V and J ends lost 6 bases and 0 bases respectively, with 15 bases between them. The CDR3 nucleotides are TGTGCCAGCAGCCCGAGACAGTCCGTCTCTGGAAACACCATATATTTT. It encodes CASSPRQSVSGNTIYF.

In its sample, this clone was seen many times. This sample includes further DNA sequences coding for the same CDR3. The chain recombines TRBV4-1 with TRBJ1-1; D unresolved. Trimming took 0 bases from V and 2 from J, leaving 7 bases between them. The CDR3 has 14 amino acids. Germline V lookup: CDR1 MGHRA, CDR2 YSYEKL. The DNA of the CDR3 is TGCGCCAGCAGCCAAGATAGCCCAAACACTGAAGCTTTCTTT. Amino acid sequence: CASSQDSPNTEAFF.

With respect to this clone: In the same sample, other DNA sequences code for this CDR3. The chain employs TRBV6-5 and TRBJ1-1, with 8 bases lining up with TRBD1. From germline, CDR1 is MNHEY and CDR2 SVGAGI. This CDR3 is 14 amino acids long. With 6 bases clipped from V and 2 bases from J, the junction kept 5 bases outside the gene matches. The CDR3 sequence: CASRADRVNTEAFF. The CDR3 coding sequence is TGTGCCAGCAGGGCGGACAGGGTAAACACTGAAGCTTTCTTT.

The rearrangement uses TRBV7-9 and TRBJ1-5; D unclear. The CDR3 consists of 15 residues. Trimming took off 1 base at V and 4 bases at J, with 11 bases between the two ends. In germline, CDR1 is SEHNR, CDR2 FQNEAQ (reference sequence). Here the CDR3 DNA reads TGTGCCAGCAGCTTAGGAGGCCAGAGGAATCAGCCCCAGCATTTT. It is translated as CASSLGGQRNQPQHF.

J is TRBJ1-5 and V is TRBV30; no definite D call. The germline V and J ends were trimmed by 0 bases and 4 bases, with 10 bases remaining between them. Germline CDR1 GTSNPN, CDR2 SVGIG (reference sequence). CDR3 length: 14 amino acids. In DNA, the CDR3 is TGTGCCTGGAGTGTACTTGGAGGTAATCAGCCCCAGCATTTT. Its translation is CAWSVLGGNQPQHF.

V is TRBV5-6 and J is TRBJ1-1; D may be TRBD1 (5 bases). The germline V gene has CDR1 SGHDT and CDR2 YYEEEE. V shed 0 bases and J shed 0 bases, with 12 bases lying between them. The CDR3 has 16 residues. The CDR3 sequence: CASSLGQGRMNTEAFF. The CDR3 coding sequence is TGTGCCAGCAGCTTGGGGCAGGGAAGAATGAACACTGAAGCTTTCTTT.